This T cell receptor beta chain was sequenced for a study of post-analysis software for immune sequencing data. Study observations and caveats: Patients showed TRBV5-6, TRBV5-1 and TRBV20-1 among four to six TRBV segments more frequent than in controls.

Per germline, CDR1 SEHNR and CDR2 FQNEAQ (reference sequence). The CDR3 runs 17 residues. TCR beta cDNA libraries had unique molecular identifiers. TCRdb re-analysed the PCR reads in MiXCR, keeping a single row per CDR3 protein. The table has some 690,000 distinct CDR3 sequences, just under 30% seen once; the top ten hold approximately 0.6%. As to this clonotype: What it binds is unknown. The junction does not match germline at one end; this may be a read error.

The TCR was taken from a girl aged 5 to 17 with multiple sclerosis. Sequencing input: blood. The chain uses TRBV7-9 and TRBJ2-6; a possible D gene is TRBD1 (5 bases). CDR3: CASSLGTGGSGANVPTF. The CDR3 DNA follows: TGTGCCAGCAGCTTGGGCACAGGCGGTTCTGGGGCCAACGTCCCGACTTTC.